This T cell receptor (beta chain) came from a study of cytomegalovirus exposure and HLA in healthy donors. Germline lookup yields CDR1 SEHNR and CDR2 FQNEAQ (reference sequence). The CDR3 has 11 residues. V gave up 5 bases and J gave up 11 bases; unmatched junction bases: 5. 60 Vbeta and 13 Jbeta primers were used in PCR. Some clones are missing from TCRdb's copy, which holds only in-frame ones; the method was immunoSEQ multiplex PCR. The sample records about 90,000 clones, approximately 70% being singletons. The gene calls are TRBV7-9 and TRBJ1-1, with TRBD1 matching 7 bases. The source material was PBMCs. This clonotype originated in a woman in her 50s in good health and CMV-seropositive. The CDR3 region has the DNA TGTGCCAGCAGCCGGACAGGTGGGGCTTTCTTT. Its protein is CASSRTGGAFF.